This T cell receptor beta chain was recovered during a study of CD8 T cells in ankylosing spondylitis. Regarding the study as a whole: Several highly homologous variants made up a TCR beta motif, and this motif appeared characteristic of ankylosing spondylitis blood. Some motif variants had been reported before (in reactive arthritis synovial fluid and blood). Matched synovial fluid from ankylosing spondylitis patients was reported to be enriched for disease-linked clones.

As the method for making TCR beta libraries, quantitative 5'-RACE with molecular barcodes was used. TCRdb passed the 5' RACE reads through MiXCR, listing each CDR3 protein once. Among fewer than 450,000 distinct CDR3 sequences listed, more than 15% were seen once. The germline CDR1 and CDR2 sequences are LGHDT and YNNKEL (reference sequence). This CDR3 is 15 amino acids long. Note on this clonotype: What it binds is not known. One end of the junction fails to match germline, which may point to a read error.

The TCR sequence derives from a male donor with ankylosing spondylitis. This chain uses TRBV3-1 with TRBJ2-1; D is uncertain. The sequencing input was blood, either unsorted or a sorted T cell fraction (not recorded which). In nucleotides, the CDR3 is TGTGCCAGCAGCCACTCCCCACGCTCCTACGATGAGCAGTTCTTC. Residues: CASSHSPRSYDEQFF.